This T cell receptor (beta chain) was found in a study of T cells in Graves' hyperthyroidism and ophthalmopathy. Study-level points and caveats: Model-based prediction identified ophthalmopathy a median approximately 6 months prior to its onset. Most thyroid-expanded clonotypes above 0.001 were also found in blood. By a 13 V-J model, ophthalmopathy was set apart from stable hyperthyroidism.

Comment on this clonotype: Antigen specificity is unknown.

This CDR3 has 15 residues. V lost 0 bases to trimming and J lost 9 bases, with 18 bases between them. The germline gives CDR1 SGHKS, CDR2 YYEKEE (reference sequence). What was amplified from RNA transcripts were TCR beta CDR3 regions. The HTBI primer set served for first-round RT-PCR of the TCR CDR3. TCRdb reprocessed the multiplex PCR reads with MiXCR, giving one entry per CDR3 protein. This table has around 620,000 distinct CDR3 sequences, about half appearing once. This chain uses TRBV5-5 with TRBJ1-2; D perhaps matches TRBD1 (6 bases). This receptor was identified in an adult woman with Graves' disease, either hyperthyroidism or ophthalmopathy (not recorded which). The specimen sequenced was peripheral blood or thyroid tissue (not recorded which). The CDR3 here is CASSLGFQGIPSYTF. CDR3 bases: TGTGCCAGCAGCTTGGGATTTCAGGGGATTCCGAGCTACACCTTC.